This is a list of T cell receptor beta chains from one sample in a study of blood T cell repertoires in COVID-19. This table comes from immunoSEQ multiplex PCR, and its TCRdb copy is limited to in-frame clones, with some not included. Among 130,000 or so clones, roughly 84% were seen once, and the ten largest hold roughly 4%. Sequencing input: PBMCs or T cells enriched from blood (not recorded which). The receptors were sampled from a woman in her 30s who had recovered from COVID-19. The CDR3 runs from the conserved cysteine through the conserved F or W. The order of the fields is D gene, J gene, V gene, clone size, CDR3 protein, CDR3 DNA. A D gene is named only where the DNA matches it firmly. Clone size, where shown, is once, few, many, or a class for clones that have expanded.

>TRBD1|TRBJ1-2|TRBV5-6|NA
CASSSWTGTVNYGYTF
TGTGCCAGCAGCTCGTGGACAGGAACGGTTAACTATGGCTACACCTTC
>TRBD2|TRBJ2-3|TRBV27|NA
CTSRLAGMDTQYF
TGTACCTCACGACTAGCGGGAATGGATACGCAGTATTTT
>NA|TRBJ1-3|TRBV7-2|NA
CASSREGGAGNTIYF
TGTGCCAGCAGCCGGGAGGGAGGGGCTGGAAACACCATATATTTT
>TRBD1|TRBJ2-5|TRBV10-3|NA
CATQDRGETQYF
TGTGCCACCCAGGACAGGGGGGAGACCCAGTACTTC
>TRBD1|TRBJ2-3|TRBV24-1|NA
CATSVGDRLTDTQYF
TGTGCCACCAGTGTTGGGGACAGGCTCACAGATACGCAGTATTTT
>NA|TRBJ1-2|TRBV5-6|NA
CASSLLGQGQRGYTF
TGTGCCAGCAGCTTGCTCGGGCAGGGCCAACGGGGCTACACCTTC
>NA|TRBJ1-4|TRBV10-3|NA
CAISGTPNEKLFF
TGTGCCATCTCCGGGACACCTAATGAAAAACTGTTTTTT
>NA|TRBJ2-1|TRBV12-1|few
CASSPSAQTSGKGIFFF
TGTGCCAGCAGCCCCTCGGCACAGACTAGCGGGAAAGGAATATTTTTCTTC
>TRBD1|TRBJ1-1|TRBV20-1|NA
CSASRRTGGFTEAFF
TGCAGTGCTAGTCGCCGGACAGGGGGCTTCACTGAAGCTTTCTTT
>TRBD1|TRBJ1-1|TRBV7-6|few
CASSGQANTEAFF
TGTGCCAGCAGCGGACAGGCGAACACTGAAGCTTTCTTT
>TRBD2|TRBJ2-7|TRBV13|NA
CASSSPGLPTYEQYF
TGTGCCAGCAGCTCTCCGGGACTACCCACCTACGAGCAGTACTTC
>NA|TRBJ1-6|TRBV6-5|NA
CASTLGVDSPLHF
TGTGCCAGCACCCTAGGGGTAGATTCACCCCTCCACTTT
>TRBD2|TRBJ2-3|TRBV5-1|NA
CASSFGGGDTQYF
TGCGCCAGCAGCTTTGGCGGGGGGGATACGCAGTATTTT
>NA|TRBJ2-6|TRBV6-4|NA
CASSDSTGHGANVLTF
TGTGCCAGCAGTGACTCCACAGGTCATGGGGCCAACGTCCTGACTTTC
>TRBD2|TRBJ2-3|TRBV11-2|NA
CASRGRDRQKTTSTDTQYF
TGTGCCAGCAGAGGGAGGGATAGACAGAAAACTACTAGCACAGATACGCAGTATTTT
>NA|TRBJ1-1|TRBV5-1|NA
CASSFVQGKNTEAFF
TGCGCCAGCAGCTTCGTTCAGGGGAAAAACACTGAAGCTTTCTTT
>TRBD1|TRBJ1-5|TRBV5-8|NA
CASSLQGAAGQPQHF
TGTGCCAGCAGTCTACAGGGGGCGGCTGGGCAGCCCCAGCATTTT
>NA|TRBJ1-1|TRBV4-3|NA
CASSQVTGNTEAFF
TGCGCCAGCAGCCAAGTAACAGGGAACACTGAAGCTTTCTTT
>NA|TRBJ1-1|TRBV7-3|NA
CASSPFGEATEAFF
TGTGCCAGCAGCCCCTTTGGCGAGGCCACTGAAGCTTTCTTT
>NA|TRBJ2-6|TRBV4-2|NA
CASSPLGGANVLTF
TGTGCCAGCAGCCCACTAGGTGGGGCCAACGTCCTGACTTTC
>NA|TRBJ1-6|TRBV14|few
CASSQLPNERPEGGLNSPLHF
TGTGCCAGCAGCCAACTTCCCAACGAAAGGCCAGAGGGTGGCCTTAATTCACCCCTCCACTTT
>TRBD2|TRBJ2-3|TRBV7-3|NA
CASSLLAGRSDTQYF
TGTGCCAGCAGCTTACTAGCGGGCCGGTCAGATACGCAGTATTTT
>NA|TRBJ1-1|TRBV18|NA
CASSPGAGANTEAFF
TGTGCCAGCTCACCAGGGGCAGGGGCCAACACTGAAGCTTTCTTT
>NA|TRBJ1-2|TRBV28|NA
CASSLEQLGYTF
TGTGCCAGCAGTTTGGAACAGTTGGGCTACACCTTC
>TRBD2|TRBJ2-1|TRBV7-9|NA
CASSLEGREGPNNEQFF
TGTGCCAGCAGCTTAGAAGGGCGGGAGGGCCCTAACAATGAGCAGTTCTTC
>TRBD2|TRBJ2-5|TRBV19|few
CASSIESLAGEETQYF
TGTGCCAGTAGTATAGAATCGCTAGCGGGAGAGGAGACCCAGTACTTC
>NA|TRBJ2-3|TRBV9|NA
CASSTSGGYTQYF
TGTGCCAGCAGCACCTCGGGTGGGTATACGCAGTATTTT
>NA|TRBJ2-1|TRBV18|NA
CASSPRQAEQFF
TGTGCCAGCTCACCTCGACAGGCCGAGCAGTTCTTC
>TRBD1|TRBJ1-4|TRBV18|NA
CASSASQPGTGNEKLFF
TGTGCCAGCTCAGCCTCGCAGCCCGGGACAGGGAATGAAAAACTGTTTTTT
>NA|TRBJ2-7|TRBV11-3|NA
CASSLSGDDEQYF
TGTGCCAGCAGCTTGTCAGGGGACGACGAGCAGTACTTC
>TRBD1|TRBJ2-7|TRBV7-8|NA
CASSWGQGKPYEQYF
TGTGCCAGCAGCTGGGGACAGGGCAAGCCCTACGAGCAGTACTTC
>NA|TRBJ2-7|TRBV4-3|once
CASSQGHYTGRREQYF
TGCGCCAGCAGCCAAGGCCACTACACAGGACGTCGGGAGCAGTACTTC
>TRBD1|TRBJ2-7|TRBV5-1|NA
CASSGGQSLEQYF
TGCGCCAGCAGCGGGGGACAGTCCTTGGAGCAGTACTTC
>NA|TRBJ2-3|TRBV27|NA
CASSFTNNPSLSAGKTDTQYF
TGTGCCAGCAGTTTTACAAACAATCCCTCCCTATCGGCGGGAAAAACAGATACGCAGTATTTT
>TRBD1|TRBJ2-5|TRBV28|NA
CASSWDSSKTQYF
TGTGCCAGCAGCTGGGACAGTAGCAAGACCCAGTACTTC
>NA|TRBJ2-3|TRBV5-4|NA
CASSSQTGDTQYF
TGTGCCAGCAGCTCCCAGACCGGGGATACGCAGTATTTT
>TRBD1|TRBJ2-7|TRBV28|NA
CASSFWLDRGIYEQYF
TGTGCCAGCAGTTTTTGGCTGGACAGGGGGATCTACGAGCAGTACTTC
>NA|TRBJ2-7|TRBV4-3|few
CASSPGVAGNAKEQYF
TGCGCCAGCAGCCCAGGGGTGGCAGGGAATGCGAAGGAGCAGTACTTC
>TRBD1|TRBJ1-1|TRBV28|NA
CASSATGVNTEAFF
TGTGCCAGCAGTGCCACAGGGGTAAACACTGAAGCTTTCTTT
>TRBD1|TRBJ2-5|TRBV5-1|NA
CASSLTGGQETQYF
TGCGCCAGCAGCTTGACAGGGGGCCAAGAGACCCAGTACTTC
>TRBD1|TRBJ1-5|TRBV4-2|NA
CASSPHKQTGSVGVSNQPQHF
TGTGCCAGCAGCCCCCACAAACAGACAGGGTCTGTAGGTGTTAGCAATCAGCCCCAGCATTTT
>TRBD1|TRBJ2-5|TRBV25-1|NA
CASSRTGQGYEQYF
TGTGCCAGCAGTCGAACGGGACAGGGGTATGAGCAGTACTTC
>NA|TRBJ1-1|TRBV2|NA
CASSKQNTEAFF
TGTGCCAGCAGTAAACAGAACACTGAAGCTTTCTTT
>NA|TRBJ2-5|TRBV7-9|NA
CASSFLGGVRQETQYF
TGTGCCAGCAGCTTTCTCGGGGGAGTGAGACAAGAGACCCAGTACTTC
>TRBD1|TRBJ1-1|TRBV5-1|NA
CASSGLQGVNTEAFF
TGCGCCAGCAGTGGCTTGCAGGGGGTGAACACTGAAGCTTTCTTT
>NA|TRBJ2-3|TRBV14|NA
CASSRATGSGTDTQYF
TGTGCCAGCAGCCGAGCTACAGGGAGTGGCACAGATACGCAGTATTTT